The next 7 T cell receptor beta chains were all read from a single sample in a study of blood T cell repertoires in COVID-19. Libraries were prepared by immunoSEQ multiplex PCR; TCRdb keeps only in-frame clonotypes and omits some of them. The sample lists 90,000 to 130,000 clones, around 90% occurring once. The sequencing input was peripheral blood. The receptors originated from a woman in her 50s with acute or convalescent COVID-19.

This chain uses TRBV24-1 with TRBJ2-5; weak D call: TRBD1 (8 bases). Germline CDR1 is KGHDR and CDR2 is SFDVKD. The CDR3 sequence is 15 residues long. Trimming shortened V by 3 bases and J by 4 bases, and 14 bases separated the two germline ends. CDR3 sequence (DNA): TGTGCCACCAGTGATCCCACAGGGGGGGGAGAGACCCAGTACTTC. It specifies CATSDPTGGGETQYF.

The rearrangement links TRBV18 to TRBJ2-5; 7 nucleotides agree with TRBD2. With 4 bases clipped from V and 4 bases from J, the junction kept 3 bases outside the gene matches. This CDR3 has 13 amino acids. Germline-derived CDR1 and CDR2 are KGHSH and LQKENI. Here the CDR3 reads CASSLGLGETQYF. CDR3 DNA: TGTGCCAGCTCACTCGGACTAGGAGAGACCCAGTACTTC.

The rearrangement uses TRBV4-2 and TRBJ1-1; D uncertain. CDR1 LGHNA and CDR2 YNFKEQ come from the germline V gene. V gave up 0 bases and J gave up 1 base, with 6 bases separating them. This CDR3 comprises 14 residues. The CDR3 protein is CASSQERQNTEAFF. The CDR3 nucleotides read TGTGCCAGCAGCCAAGAGCGGCAGAACACTGAAGCTTTCTTT.

The chain is built from TRBV27 and TRBJ2-6; D perhaps matches TRBD2 (6 bases). The CDR3 sequence is 16 residues long. Trimming left V 0 bases short and J 3 bases short, with 9 bases between. In germline, CDR1 is MNHEY, CDR2 SMNVEV (reference sequence). The CDR3 bases are TGTGCCAGCAGTTTATCCCAGGGAGGTGGGGCCAACGTCCTGACTTTC. Amino acid sequence: CASSLSQGGGANVLTF. Complete variable domain (other parts from reference TRBV27 and TRBJ2-6): EAQVTQNPRYLITVTGKKLTVTCSQNMNHEYMSWYRQDPGLGLRQIYYSMNVEVTDKGDVPEGYKVSRKEKRNFPLILESPSPNQTSLYFCASSLSQGGGANVLTFGAGSRLTVL.

V gene TRBV5-6 combines with J gene TRBJ1-2; perhaps TRBD1 as D (6 bases). The CDR3 loop spans 13 amino acids. Looked up from germline, CDR1 is SGHDT and CDR2 is YYEEEE. V gave up 1 base and J gave up 4 bases, with 8 bases separating them. CDR3 amino acids: CASSLRGSYGYTF. The DNA of the CDR3 is TGTGCCAGCAGCTTGAGGGGGTCCTATGGCTACACCTTC.

V and J are TRBV28 and TRBJ2-7, with D hard to call. Germline V lookup: CDR1 MDHEN, CDR2 SYDVKM. With 2 bases removed from V and 2 bases from J, the gap between germline ends came to 7 bases. The CDR3 contains 13 residues. In nucleotides, the CDR3 is TGTGCCAGCAGTTTAAACACCGCCTACGAGCAGTACTTC. It codes for CASSLNTAYEQYF.

The V and J genes are TRBV5-6 and TRBJ1-2, with 11 bases that match TRBD1. The CDR3 loop spans 16 amino acids. Trimming took 4 bases from V and 4 from J; bases not matched to a gene: 9. CDR1 SGHDT and CDR2 YYEEEE come from the germline V gene. CDR3 residues: CASSPGTGGMIYGYTF. The DNA of the CDR3 is TGTGCCAGCAGCCCGGGGACAGGGGGTATGATCTATGGCTACACCTTC.